The 32 T cell receptor beta chains presented below share a single source sample, sequenced in a study of T cell responses to AZD1222 COVID-19 vaccine. Data came from immunoSEQ multiplex PCR; TCRdb stores just in-frame clones and leaves some out. Counted here are about 120,000 clones, over 75% occurring once; the ten biggest clones make up roughly 6.2%. The sample here was peripheral blood, taken on day 0 of AZD1222 vaccination. The receptors here all came from an adult in good health.

The rearrangement joins TRBV6-5 to TRBJ2-1, with 11 nucleotides matching TRBD1. V shed 6 bases and J 2 bases; nucleotides not matched to a gene: 3. Germline-derived CDR1 and CDR2 are MNHEY and SVGAGI. The CDR3 spans 15 residues. The CDR3: CASRRTGGPYNEQFF. CDR3 DNA sequence: TGTGCCAGCAGGCGGACAGGGGGCCCCTACAATGAGCAGTTCTTC.

The chain joins TRBV5-4 to TRBJ2-7, with D perhaps TRBD1 (6 bases). Germline loops: CDR1 SGHNT, CDR2 YYREEE (reference sequence). The germline V and J ends were trimmed by 5 bases and 3 bases, with 18 bases remaining between them. This CDR3 comprises 15 residues. This CDR3 reads CASRIYRVVRYEQYF. DNA for the CDR3: TGTGCCAGCAGAATTTACAGGGTAGTCCGCTACGAGCAGTACTTC.

CDR3 sequence: CASRTGGLGQPQHF. CDR3 sequence (DNA): TGTGCCAGCAGGACCGGGGGCTTGGGGCAGCCCCAGCATTTT. The V gene is TRBV2, the J gene TRBJ1-5; tentative D call: TRBD1 (6 bases). Germline lookup yields CDR1 SNHLY and CDR2 FYNNEI. Trimming took 6 bases from V and 7 from J, leaving 16 bases between them. The CDR3 sequence is 14 residues long. The variable domain in full, completed from reference TRBV2 and TRBJ1-5, reads EPEVTQTPSHQVTQMGQEVILRCVPISNHLYFYWYRQILGQKVEFLVSFYNNEISEKSEIFDDQFSVERPDGSNFTLKIRSTKLEDSAMYFCASRTGGLGQPQHFGDGTRLSIL.

This chain links TRBV3-1 (or the pseudogene TRBV3-2) with TRBJ1-1; D perhaps matches TRBD1 (5 bases). The germline V and J ends were trimmed by 7 bases and 1 base, with 16 bases remaining between them. CDR3 length equals 15 residues. Germline CDR1 is LGHDT and CDR2 is YNNKEL (reference sequence). CDR3 protein: CASTYTRGQNTEAFF. The DNA for the CDR3 is TGTGCCAGCACCTATACCCGGGGCCAGAACACTGAAGCTTTCTTT.

Here the CDR3 reads CASSLARAGGNQPQHF. In nucleotides, the CDR3 is TGTGCCAGCAGCTTGGCCAGGGCAGGGGGGAATCAGCCCCAGCATTTT. The V gene is TRBV5-6, the J gene TRBJ1-5, with 7 bases matching TRBD1. Germline trimming cut 0 bases from V and 4 bases from J; bases unmatched to any gene: 7. This CDR3 comprises 16 residues. The germline V gene has CDR1 SGHDT and CDR2 YYEEEE.

The table lists this clone with a count of one. The chain recombines TRBV4-1 with TRBJ2-2; D ambiguous. Germline V gene data show CDR1 as MGHRA and CDR2 as YSYEKL. Between the trimmed V and J ends, which lost 0 bases and 3 bases, there was a span of 5 bases. This CDR3 contains 14 residues. Here the CDR3 DNA reads TGCGCCAGCAGCCAAGAGGGTCACACCGGGGAGCTGTTTTTT. Translated, it gives CASSQEGHTGELFF.

This rearrangement joins TRBV24-1 to TRBJ1-1, with unresolved D. Between the trimmed V and J ends, which lost 10 bases and 5 bases, there was a span of 13 bases. CDR1 KGHDR and CDR2 SFDVKD come from the germline V gene. The CDR3 contains 12 residues. The CDR3 loop reads CATVVGETEAFF. The CDR3 DNA is TGTGCCACAGTGGTTGGGGAAACTGAAGCTTTCTTT.

The chain employs TRBV4-2 and TRBJ2-7; D ambiguous. Trimming shortened V by 0 bases and J by 5 bases, and 11 bases separated the two germline ends. The CDR3 length is 14 residues. CDR1 is LGHNA and CDR2 is YNFKEQ in the germline V gene. CDR3 loop: CASSQDHAGDEQYF. The CDR3 nucleotides read TGTGCCAGCAGCCAAGACCACGCCGGCGACGAGCAGTACTTC.

This chain links TRBV6-5 with TRBJ1-1; TRBD1 matches at 7 bases. Germline CDR1 is MNHEY and CDR2 is SVGAGI. This CDR3 spans 15 amino acids. Trimming at V came to 0 bases and at J to 8 bases, leaving 9 bases not matched to a gene. Written as DNA, the CDR3 is TGTGCCAGCAGTTACTCGACCCAGGGGGTTTACGAAGCTTTCTTT. Encoded protein: CASSYSTQGVYEAFF.

In nucleotides, the CDR3 is TGTGCCAGCAGTGAAAGTCGGATGGGGGGTAACATTCAGTACTTC. Its protein is CASSESRMGGNIQYF. This rearrangement joins TRBV25-1 to TRBJ2-4; perhaps TRBD2 as D (6 bases). The CDR3 length is 15 residues. Trimming left V 2 bases short and J 7 bases short, with 15 bases between. Germline V gene lookup returns CDR1 MGHDK and CDR2 SYGVNS.

V gene TRBV24-1 combines with J gene TRBJ1-4; possible D gene TRBD1, 6 bases. V was shortened by 2 bases and J by 6 bases, with 12 bases between the two germline ends. The CDR3 contains 15 residues. CDR1 KGHDR and CDR2 SFDVKD come from the germline V gene. Here the CDR3 reads CATSDSARGDEKLFF. Here the CDR3 DNA reads TGTGCCACCAGTGATTCGGCCAGGGGAGATGAAAAACTGTTTTTT.

This sequence joins TRBV30 and TRBJ1-1, with 7 bases lining up with TRBD1. CDR3 length: 13 amino acids. J was trimmed by 4 bases and V by 4 bases; bases with no gene match: 6. Germline V gene sequence: CDR1 GTSNPN, CDR2 SVGIG (reference sequence). The CDR3 nucleotides are TGTGCCTGGAAGACAGGGTGGAGCACTGAAGCTTTCTTT. As protein: CAWKTGWSTEAFF.

The chain joins TRBV6-1 to TRBJ2-1; 9 positions match TRBD2. The CDR3 covers 18 residues. After removal of 0 bases from V and 4 bases from J, the junction contained 10 bases not matched to a gene. Germline CDR1 reads MNHNS; CDR2 reads SASEGT. CDR3 in amino acids: CASSEAGVAGGVYNEQFF. The CDR3 nucleotides read TGTGCCAGCAGTGAAGCGGGAGTCGCGGGGGGGGTGTACAATGAGCAGTTCTTC.

V gene TRBV30 combines with J gene TRBJ1-5; D not resolved. V dropped 2 bases and J dropped 8 bases, with 19 bases sitting between them. Germline V gene data show CDR1 as GTSNPN and CDR2 as SVGIG (reference sequence). This CDR3 contains 15 residues. This CDR3 reads CAWSRTGYNQEPQHF. CDR3 nucleotide sequence: TGTGCCTGGAGTCGTACGGGATATAATCAAGAGCCCCAGCATTTT.

The V gene is TRBV6-5, the J gene TRBJ1-5; TRBD1 is a possible D gene (5 bases). Trimming left V 5 bases short and J 5 bases short, with 16 bases between. The CDR3 covers 15 residues. Germline V lookup: CDR1 MNHEY, CDR2 SVGAGI. The CDR3 loop is CASSPFGGPDQPQHF. DNA for the CDR3: TGTGCCAGCAGTCCCTTCGGGGGTCCCGATCAGCCCCAGCATTTT.

The chain joins TRBV3-1 (or the pseudogene TRBV3-2) to TRBJ2-3, with 9 bases that match TRBD2. Germline V CDR1 and CDR2: LGHDT, YNNKEL (reference sequence). V lost 2 bases, J lost 2 bases, and 8 bases stayed unmatched. CDR3 length equals 17 residues. CDR3 sequence reads: CASSQRSSGEYTDTQYF. CDR3 nucleotides: TGTGCCAGCAGCCAACGGTCTAGCGGGGAATACACAGATACGCAGTATTTT.

The chain recombines TRBV7-2 with TRBJ1-1; D possibly corresponds to TRBD1 (5 bases). V lost 5 bases to trimming and J lost 1 base, with 14 bases between them. This CDR3 spans 15 amino acids. The germline CDR1 and CDR2 sequences are SGHTA and FQGNSA. The CDR3 nucleotides are TGTGCCAGCAGCAACCCACCGGGGCCGAACACTGAAGCTTTCTTT. Amino acid sequence: CASSNPPGPNTEAFF.

Here the CDR3 DNA reads TGTGCCAGCAGCTTAGCGGGAGCGAGGGGGGGTTACAATGAGCAGTTCTTC. This translates into CASSLAGARGGYNEQFF. The V and J genes are TRBV7-6 and TRBJ2-1; maybe TRBD2 (7 bases). The CDR3 is 17 amino acids. Germline-derived CDR1 and CDR2 are SGHVS and FNYEAQ. Trimming removed 0 bases from V and 4 bases from J, with 16 bases in between.

The V gene is TRBV5-1, the J gene TRBJ1-4; D may be TRBD1 (6 bases). From germline, CDR1 is SGHRS and CDR2 YFSETQ. Trimming removed 4 bases at V and 8 bases at J, with 18 bases between. The CDR3 is 15 residues long. CDR3 amino acids: CASSLTTGRGEKLFF. CDR3 bases: TGCGCCAGCAGCCTAACGACAGGCCGAGGGGAAAAACTGTTTTTT.

This sequence joins TRBV20-1 and TRBJ1-2; D not certain. Trimming shortened V by 4 bases and J by 8 bases, and 11 bases separated the two germline ends. Germline CDR1 DFQATT, CDR2 SNEGSKA (reference sequence). This CDR3 region has 11 residues. The CDR3 is CSATRTLGYTF. CDR3 bases: TGCAGTGCTACCCGGACTCTCGGCTACACCTTC.

The chain carries TRBV18 and TRBJ1-5; D not certain. The CDR3 covers 13 residues. V was clipped by 1 base and J by 5 bases, with 6 bases between them. Germline values: CDR1 KGHSH, CDR2 LQKENI. CDR3 coding DNA: TGTGCCAGCTCACCACGTAGGGATCAGCCCCAGCATTTT. This translates into CASSPRRDQPQHF.

This chain connects TRBV6-5 to TRBJ1-1; a weak D match, TRBD1 (6 bases). The CDR3 runs 11 residues. V was clipped by 8 bases and J by 4 bases, with 8 bases between them. The germline CDR1 and CDR2 sequences are MNHEY and SVGAGI. The CDR3, as DNA: TGTGCCAGCCAGGGGCCCACTGAAGCTTTCTTT. As protein: CASQGPTEAFF.

The chain carries TRBV25-1 and TRBJ1-6, with D unclear. The V gene's germline CDR1 is MGHDK and CDR2 SYGVNS. With 3 bases removed from V and 12 bases from J, the gap between germline ends came to 12 bases. The CDR3 extends over 13 amino acids. The CDR3 nucleotides read TGTGCCAGCAGTGACAGCGGGTTTTTACCCCTCCACTTT. Protein: CASSDSGFLPLHF.

This chain connects TRBV9 to TRBJ2-7; D gene ambiguous. The CDR3 is made up of 14 amino acids. Trimming left V 0 bases short and J 0 bases short, with 7 bases between. Germline CDR1 is SGDLS and CDR2 is YYNGEE. In nucleotides, the CDR3 is TGTGCCAGCAGCGTAGATCTACTCTCCTACGAGCAGTACTTC. Its protein product is CASSVDLLSYEQYF.

The V call is TRBV7-2, the J call TRBJ2-6; 7 bases map to TRBD1. There are 19 residues in the CDR3. V trimming: 1 base; J trimming: 0 bases; junction bases outside the gene matches: 9. CDR1 is SGHTA and CDR2 is FQGNSA in the germline V gene. In DNA, the CDR3 is TGTGCCAGCAGCTTAGTCCTGGGACAGCAAGTCTCTGGGGCCAACGTCCTGACTTTC. Protein product: CASSLVLGQQVSGANVLTF.

The J gene is TRBJ1-1, the V gene TRBV28; tentatively, D is TRBD1 (6 bases). The CDR3 totals 12 residues. The V end was cut by 10 bases, the J end by 0 bases, with 9 bases between. Germline loops: CDR1 MDHEN, CDR2 SYDVKM. CDR3 amino acids: CAIKGVNTEAFF. Written as DNA, the CDR3 is TGTGCCATAAAGGGGGTGAACACTGAAGCTTTCTTT.

The chain links TRBV6-5 to TRBJ2-1; D might be TRBD2 (6 bases). The CDR3 length is 13 residues. Germline-derived CDR1 and CDR2 are MNHEY and SVGAGI. The DNA of the CDR3 is TGTGCTACCGGGATCTCCCGGGGGAGTGAGCAGTTCTTC. Its translation: CATGISRGSEQFF.

This clone is a singleton in its sample. The chain employs TRBV7-9 and TRBJ2-3; 10 bases line up with TRBD2. The ends lost 5 bases at V and 6 bases at J; junction bases unmatched: 8. The CDR3 sequence is 15 residues long. Germline loops: CDR1 SEHNR, CDR2 FQNEAQ (reference sequence). The CDR3 nucleotides are TGTGCCAGCAGCCTTAGCGGGGGGAATGGTGATACGCAGTATTTT. It specifies CASSLSGGNGDTQYF.

The chain is built from TRBV4-2 and TRBJ1-4; D gene unclear. This CDR3 is built from 15 residues. V lost 0 bases and J lost 8, with 13 bases in between. Germline lookup yields CDR1 LGHNA and CDR2 YNFKEQ. For the CDR3, the DNA is TGTGCCAGCAGCCAAGATGAAGGGTCTGAGGAAAAACTGTTTTTT. As protein: CASSQDEGSEEKLFF.

The rearrangement uses TRBV6-5 and TRBJ2-3, with 7 positions matching TRBD1. V lost 4 bases and J lost 4; bases outside the gene matches: 2. The CDR3 is 13 residues long. Germline assignment: CDR1 MNHEY and CDR2 SVGAGI. The CDR3 protein is CASSWGTADTQYF. The CDR3 bases are TGTGCCAGCAGTTGGGGGACAGCAGATACGCAGTATTTT.

The chain employs TRBV11-3 and TRBJ1-1, with TRBD1 matching over 11 bases. V gave up 2 bases and J gave up 1 base; unmatched junction bases: 9. Per germline, CDR1 SGHNT and CDR2 YENEEA. The CDR3 extends over 18 amino acids. The CDR3 region has the DNA TGTGCCAGCAGCTTACGGACAGGGGGCGCGGGACCGAACACTGAAGCTTTCTTT. It translates to CASSLRTGGAGPNTEAFF.

This clone is a singleton in its sample. This chain uses TRBV7-8 with TRBJ1-2; the match to TRBD1 covers 9 bases. V gave up 3 bases and J gave up 3 bases; unmatched junction bases: 2. The germline CDR1 and CDR2 sequences are SGHVS and FQNEAQ. This CDR3 region has 14 residues. CDR3 sequence (DNA): TGTGCCAGCAGCTTGGACAGGGGATACTATGGCTACACCTTC. As protein: CASSLDRGYYGYTF.